The clone carrying this TCR beta chain was seen many times. Gene labels here are mouse ones. The sequenced fragment ends 4 residues before the CDR3 boundary, so the rest is inferred from the germline J gene. Cells that came from pooled cutaneous lymph nodes were sorted using CD4, CD8alpha, NKG2D, NKG2ACE and other markers. It was cDNA, reverse transcribed from extracted RNA, that served as the sequencing template. Profiled with immunoSEQ multiplex PCR; TCRdb holds only in-frame clones, not every one. The sample has some 6,500 clones, none seen only once. The entry originates in a study of CD8+ T cells in alopecia areata. The germline V gene has CDR1 NSQYPW and CDR2 LRSPGD (reference sequence). The CDR3 extends over 15 amino acids. The junction had 1 base not matched to a gene; V was cut back by 3 bases and J by 2 bases.

This TCR was sampled from a C3H/HeJ mouse with alopecia areata. This mouse strain has H2-k as its MHC haplotype. Sequences were obtained from CD8+ T cells sorted from a lymph node. This sequence joins TRBV1 and TRBJ1-1; TRBD1 aligns across 12 bases. The CDR3 is CTCSAGTGGNTEVFF. Incomplete CDR3 DNA: TGCACCTGCAGTGCCGGGACAGGGGGCAACACA.